The source of this TCR beta chain is a study of blood T cell repertoires in COVID-19. Method: immunoSEQ multiplex PCR; TCRdb's copy keeps in-frame clones and lacks some. This sample has 150,000 to 250,000 clones, with roughly 77% found just once. The Seattle patients, enrolled during active infection, were followed longitudinally. Germline assignment: CDR1 SGHAT and CDR2 FQNNGV. This CDR3 has 15 residues. J was trimmed by 8 bases and V by 7 bases; bases with no gene match: 16. Sequencing was performed on peripheral blood. This sequence originates from a woman in her forties with COVID-19, enrolled during active disease. This chain joins TRBV11-2 and TRBJ1-2, with 7 bases that match TRBD1. CDR3 sequence reads: CASTVGRDSSGGYTF. The CDR3, as DNA: TGTGCCAGCACCGTCGGAAGGGACAGCTCCGGAGGCTACACCTTC. The full variable domain, in which reference TRBV11-2 and TRBJ1-2 provide the parts outside the CDR3, is EAGVAQSPRYKIIEKRQSVAFWCNPISGHATLYWYQQILGQGPKLLIQFQNNGVVDDSQLPKDRFSAERLKGVDSTLKIQPAKLEDSAVYLCASTVGRDSSGGYTFGSGTRLTVV.